Relative to its sample, the clone carrying this T cell receptor beta chain is medium-sized (0.01 to 0.1%). This entry belongs to a study of T and B cells in COVID-19 patients. Study-level background: Blood was sampled from COVID-19 patients who were either actively infected or recovered. Of 20 to 25 active-infection patients, some 11 were critically ill with mechanical ventilation or extracorporeal membrane oxygenation.

TRB was amplified from about 240-490 ng of blood genomic DNA. V dropped 2 bases and J dropped 7 bases, with 5 bases sitting between them. The CDR3 loop spans 12 amino acids. TRB rearrangements were amplified by multiplex PCR with BIOMED2 TRB-A/B primers. TCRdb passed the multiplex PCR reads through MiXCR, listing each CDR3 protein once. In the table there are more than 15,000 distinct CDR3 sequences, 25% to 35% of which are singletons. This receptor was obtained from a human donor who had recovered from COVID-19. The chain carries TRBV12-3 or TRBV12-4 and TRBJ2-2, with D possibly being TRBD1 (5 bases). Material: blood. Here the CDR3 reads CASSLTGGELFF. The CDR3 nucleotides are TGTGCCAGCAGTTTAACAGGCGGGGAGCTGTTTTTT.